This T cell receptor beta chain is from a study of T cell changes during pregnancy in multiple sclerosis. V was pared by 3 bases and J by 5 bases, with 11 bases of the junction left unmatched. Germline CDR1 reads LNHNV; CDR2 reads YYDKDF (reference sequence). The CDR3 contains 16 residues. Profiling relied on immunoSEQ multiplex PCR, and the TCRdb table lists in-frame clones only, not all of them. Of 40,000 to 50,000 clones listed, roughly 95% are singletons. This sequence originates from a female donor with multiple sclerosis, enrolled in a pregnancy study. V is TRBV15 and J is TRBJ1-1, with 8 bases identical to TRBD1. The starting material was CD4+ T cells from peripheral blood mononuclear cells, obtained in the third trimester of pregnancy. This CDR3 is CATSRGVGQGGTEAFF. The CDR3 DNA reads as TGTGCCACCAGCAGGGGGGTCGGACAGGGAGGAACTGAAGCTTTCTTT.